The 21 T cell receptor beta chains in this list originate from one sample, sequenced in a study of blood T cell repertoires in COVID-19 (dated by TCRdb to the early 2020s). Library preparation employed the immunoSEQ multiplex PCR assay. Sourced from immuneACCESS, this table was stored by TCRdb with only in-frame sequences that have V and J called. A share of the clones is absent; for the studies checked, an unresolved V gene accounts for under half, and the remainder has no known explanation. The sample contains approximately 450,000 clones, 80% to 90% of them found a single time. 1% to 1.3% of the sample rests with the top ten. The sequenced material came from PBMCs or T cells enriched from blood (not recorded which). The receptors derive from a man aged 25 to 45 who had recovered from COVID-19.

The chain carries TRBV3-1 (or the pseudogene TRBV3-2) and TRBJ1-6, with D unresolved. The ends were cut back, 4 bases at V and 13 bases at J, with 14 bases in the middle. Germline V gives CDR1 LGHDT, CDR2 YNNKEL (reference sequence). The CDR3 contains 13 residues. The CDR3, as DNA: TGTGCCAGCAGCCTGAGTCTCGAAAGCCCCCTCCACTTT. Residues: CASSLSLESPLHF.

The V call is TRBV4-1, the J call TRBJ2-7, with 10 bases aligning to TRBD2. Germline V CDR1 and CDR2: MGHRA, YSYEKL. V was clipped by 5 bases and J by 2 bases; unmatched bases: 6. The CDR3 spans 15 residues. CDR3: CASSFGLAAPYEQYF. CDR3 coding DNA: TGCGCCAGCAGCTTCGGACTAGCGGCTCCCTACGAGCAGTACTTC.

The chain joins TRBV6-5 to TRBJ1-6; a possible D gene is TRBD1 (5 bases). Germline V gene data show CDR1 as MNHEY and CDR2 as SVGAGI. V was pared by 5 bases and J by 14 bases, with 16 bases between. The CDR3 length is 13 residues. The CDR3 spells CASSTGRAPSLHF. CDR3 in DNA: TGTGCCAGCAGTACAGGACGGGCGCCATCCCTCCACTTT.

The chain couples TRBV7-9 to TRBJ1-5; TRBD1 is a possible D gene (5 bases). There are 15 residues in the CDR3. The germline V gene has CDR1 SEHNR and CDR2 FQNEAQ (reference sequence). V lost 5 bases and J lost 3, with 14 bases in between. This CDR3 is CASSPITGDNQPQHF. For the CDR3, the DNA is TGTGCCAGCAGCCCAATAACAGGAGACAATCAGCCCCAGCATTTT.

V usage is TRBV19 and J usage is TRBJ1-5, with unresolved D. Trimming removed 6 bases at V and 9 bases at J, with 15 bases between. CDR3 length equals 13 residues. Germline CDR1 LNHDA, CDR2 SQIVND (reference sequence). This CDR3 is CASSSAEGLPQHF. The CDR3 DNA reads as TGTGCCAGTAGCTCCGCAGAGGGTTTGCCCCAGCATTTT.

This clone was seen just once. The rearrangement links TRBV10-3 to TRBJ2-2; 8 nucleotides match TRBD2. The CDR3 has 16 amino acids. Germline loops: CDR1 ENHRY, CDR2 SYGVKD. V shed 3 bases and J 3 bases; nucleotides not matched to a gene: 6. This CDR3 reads CAISDGTRIDTGELFF. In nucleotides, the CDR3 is TGTGCCATCAGTGATGGGACTAGAATCGACACCGGGGAGCTGTTTTTT.

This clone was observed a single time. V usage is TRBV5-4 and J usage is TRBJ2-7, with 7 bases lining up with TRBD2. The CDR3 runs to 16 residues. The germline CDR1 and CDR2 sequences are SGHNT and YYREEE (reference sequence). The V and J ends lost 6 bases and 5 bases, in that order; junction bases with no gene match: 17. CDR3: CASTLRGLVGSHEQYF. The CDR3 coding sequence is TGTGCCAGCACTCTACGTGGACTAGTTGGGTCCCACGAGCAGTACTTC.

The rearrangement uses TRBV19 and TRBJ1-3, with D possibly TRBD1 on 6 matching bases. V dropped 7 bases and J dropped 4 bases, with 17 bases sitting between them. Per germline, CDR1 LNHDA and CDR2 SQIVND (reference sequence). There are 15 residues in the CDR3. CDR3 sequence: CASTDSLSGGNTIYF. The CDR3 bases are TGTGCCAGTACGGACAGCCTAAGTGGGGGAAACACCATATATTTT. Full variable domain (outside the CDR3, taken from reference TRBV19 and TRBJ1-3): DGGITQSPKYLFRKEGQNVTLSCEQNLNHDAMYWYRQDPGQGLRLIYYSQIVNDFQKGDIAEGYSVSREKKESFPLTVTSAQKNPTAFYLCASTDSLSGGNTIYFGEGSWLTVV.

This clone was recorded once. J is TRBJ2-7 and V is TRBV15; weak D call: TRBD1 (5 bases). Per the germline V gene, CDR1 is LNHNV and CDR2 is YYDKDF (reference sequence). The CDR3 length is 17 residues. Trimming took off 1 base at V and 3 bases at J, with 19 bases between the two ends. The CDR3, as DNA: TGTGCCACCAGCAGAGTAAGGGCCGCGGACACTTTCTACGAGCAGTACTTC. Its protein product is CATSRVRAADTFYEQYF.

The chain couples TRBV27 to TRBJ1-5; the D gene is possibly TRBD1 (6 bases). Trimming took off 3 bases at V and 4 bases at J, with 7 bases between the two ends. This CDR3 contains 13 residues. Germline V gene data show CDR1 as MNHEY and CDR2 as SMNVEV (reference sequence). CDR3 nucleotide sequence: TGTGCCAGCAGTTTCGGACAGAATCAGCCCCAGCATTTT. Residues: CASSFGQNQPQHF.

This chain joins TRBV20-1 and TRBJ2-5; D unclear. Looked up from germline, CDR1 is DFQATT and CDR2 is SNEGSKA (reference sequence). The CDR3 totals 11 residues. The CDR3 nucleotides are TGCATGCCCCCCCGGCGGGAGACCCAGTACTTC. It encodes CMPPRRETQYF.

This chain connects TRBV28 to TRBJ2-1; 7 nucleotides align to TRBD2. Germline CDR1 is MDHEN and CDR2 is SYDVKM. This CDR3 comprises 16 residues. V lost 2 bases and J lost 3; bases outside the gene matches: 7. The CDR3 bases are TGTGCCAGCAGTTTAACGGGCGGGAGCGGCTACAATGAGCAGTTCTTC. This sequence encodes CASSLTGGSGYNEQFF.

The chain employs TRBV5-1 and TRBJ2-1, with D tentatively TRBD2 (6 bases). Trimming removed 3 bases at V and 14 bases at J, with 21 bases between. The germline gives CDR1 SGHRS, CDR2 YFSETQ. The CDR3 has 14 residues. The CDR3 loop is CASSSPQTSESKFF. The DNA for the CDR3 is TGCGCCAGCAGCTCCCCCCAGACTAGTGAGTCGAAGTTCTTC.

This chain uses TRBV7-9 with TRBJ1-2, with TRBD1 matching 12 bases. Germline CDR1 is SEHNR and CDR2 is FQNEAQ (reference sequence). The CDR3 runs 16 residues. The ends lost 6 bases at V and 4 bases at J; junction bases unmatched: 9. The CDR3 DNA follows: TGTGCCAGCAGACATGCCGGGACAGGGGGCTCCTATGGCTACACCTTC. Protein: CASRHAGTGGSYGYTF.

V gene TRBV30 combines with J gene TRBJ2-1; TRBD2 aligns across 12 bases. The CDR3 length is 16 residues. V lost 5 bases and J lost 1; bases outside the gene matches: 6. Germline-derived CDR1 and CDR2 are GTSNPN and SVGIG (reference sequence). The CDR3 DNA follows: TGTGCCTGGGGCGGGACTAGCGGGTATTCCTACAATGAGCAGTTCTTC. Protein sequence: CAWGGTSGYSYNEQFF.

This CDR3 is CASGGTSGSRDTQYF. In DNA, the CDR3 is TGTGCCTCGGGAGGGACTAGCGGGAGTCGGGATACGCAGTATTTT. The J gene is TRBJ2-3, the V gene TRBV10-3; 14 positions agree with TRBD2. The CDR3 is 15 residues long. Germline CDR1 is ENHRY and CDR2 is SYGVKD. V gave up 11 bases and J gave up 6 bases; unmatched junction bases: 10.

The CDR3 sequence: CASRAGVVEKLFF. The CDR3 DNA follows: TGTGCCAGCCGCGCGGGGGTGGTTGAAAAACTGTTTTTT. The chain joins TRBV2 to TRBJ1-4, with TRBD1 as a possible D gene (5 bases). The CDR3 has 13 residues. Germline CDR1 reads SNHLY; CDR2 reads FYNNEI. Trimming stripped 8 bases from V and 7 bases from J, with 14 bases between.

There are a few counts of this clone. CDR3 sequence (DNA): TGTGCCAGCAGTGATGGACTAGCGGGGGACTCCTACGAGCAGTACTTC. It translates to CASSDGLAGDSYEQYF. V gene TRBV2 combines with J gene TRBJ2-7; 13 nucleotides match TRBD2. The CDR3 sequence is 16 residues long. CDR1 and CDR2 (germline): SNHLY, FYNNEI. With V trimmed by 3 bases and J by 0 bases, 2 bases remained unmatched.

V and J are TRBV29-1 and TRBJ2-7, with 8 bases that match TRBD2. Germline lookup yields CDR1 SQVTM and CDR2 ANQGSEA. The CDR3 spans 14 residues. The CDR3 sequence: CSTREGGATSEQYF. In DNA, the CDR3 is TGCTCAACCCGGGAGGGGGGGGCGACGAGCGAGCAGTACTTC.

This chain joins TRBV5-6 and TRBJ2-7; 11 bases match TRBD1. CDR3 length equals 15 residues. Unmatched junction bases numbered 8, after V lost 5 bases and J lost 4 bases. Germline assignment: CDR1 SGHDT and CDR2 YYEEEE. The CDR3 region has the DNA TGTGCCAGCAGGCCCTTCGGACAGGGGGCTTACGAGCAGTACTTC. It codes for CASRPFGQGAYEQYF. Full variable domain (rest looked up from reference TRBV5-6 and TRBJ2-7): DAGVTQSPTHLIKTRGQQVTLRCSPKSGHDTVSWYQQALGQGPQFIFQYYEEEERQRGNFPDRFSGHQFPNYSSELNVNALLLGDSALYLCASRPFGQGAYEQYFGPGTRLTVT.

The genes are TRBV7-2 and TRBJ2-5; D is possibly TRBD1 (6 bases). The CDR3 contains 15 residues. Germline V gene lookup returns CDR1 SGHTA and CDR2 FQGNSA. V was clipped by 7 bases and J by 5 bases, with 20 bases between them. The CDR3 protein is CASNMGHLVAETQYF. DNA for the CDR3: TGTGCCAGCAACATGGGACACTTAGTTGCGGAGACCCAGTACTTC.